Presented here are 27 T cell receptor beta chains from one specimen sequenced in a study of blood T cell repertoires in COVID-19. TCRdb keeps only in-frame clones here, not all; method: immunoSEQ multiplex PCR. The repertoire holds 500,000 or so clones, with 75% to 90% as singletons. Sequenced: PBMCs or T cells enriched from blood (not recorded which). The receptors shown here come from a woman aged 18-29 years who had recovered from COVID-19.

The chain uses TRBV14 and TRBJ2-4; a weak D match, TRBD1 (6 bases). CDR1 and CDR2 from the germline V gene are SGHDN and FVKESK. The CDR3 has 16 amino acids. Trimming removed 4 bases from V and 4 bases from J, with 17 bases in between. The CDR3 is CASSPTRGRGKNIQYF. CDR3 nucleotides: TGTGCCAGCAGCCCAACCAGGGGAAGGGGGAAAAACATTCAGTACTTC. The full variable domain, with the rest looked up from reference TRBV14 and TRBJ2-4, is EAGVTQFPSHSVIEKGQTVTLRCDPISGHDNLYWYRRVMGKEIKFLLHFVKESKQDESGMPNNRFLAERTGGTYSTLKVQPAELEDSGVYFCASSPTRGRGKNIQYFGAGTRLSVL.

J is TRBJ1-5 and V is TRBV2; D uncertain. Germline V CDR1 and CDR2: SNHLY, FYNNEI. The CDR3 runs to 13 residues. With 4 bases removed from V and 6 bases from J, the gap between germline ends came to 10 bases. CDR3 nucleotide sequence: TGTGCCAGCAGTGCCCCAGGTGGTCAGCCCCAGCATTTT. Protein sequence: CASSAPGGQPQHF.

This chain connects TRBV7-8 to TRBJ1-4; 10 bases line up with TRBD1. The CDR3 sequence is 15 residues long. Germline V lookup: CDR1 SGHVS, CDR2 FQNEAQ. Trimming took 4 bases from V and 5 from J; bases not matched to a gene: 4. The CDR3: CASSWTGGTNEKLFF. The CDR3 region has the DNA TGTGCCAGCAGCTGGACAGGGGGTACAAATGAAAAACTGTTTTTT.

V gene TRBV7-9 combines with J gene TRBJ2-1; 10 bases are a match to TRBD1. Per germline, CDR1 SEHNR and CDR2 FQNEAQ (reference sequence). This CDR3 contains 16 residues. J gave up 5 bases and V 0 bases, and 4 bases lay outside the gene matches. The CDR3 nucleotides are TGTGCCAGCAGCTTAGCGCGACAGGGGGCTGACAATGAGCAGTTCTTC. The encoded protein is CASSLARQGADNEQFF. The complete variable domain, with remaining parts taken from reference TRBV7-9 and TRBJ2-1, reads DTGVSQNPRHKITKRGQNVTFRCDPISEHNRLYWYRQTLGQGPEFLTYFQNEAQLEKSRLLSDRFSAERPKGSFSTLEIQRTEQGDSAMYLCASSLARQGADNEQFFGPGTRLTVL.

The CDR3 DNA reads as TGTGCCAGCAGTCCCTCACAGGTTTACCCAACCTTC. Translating it yields CASSPSQVYPTF. The V gene is TRBV27, the J gene TRBJ1-2, with a weak D call TRBD1 (5 bases). The CDR3 covers 12 residues. V lost 5 bases, J lost 14 bases, and 18 bases lay in between. Germline assignment: CDR1 MNHEY and CDR2 SMNVEV (reference sequence).

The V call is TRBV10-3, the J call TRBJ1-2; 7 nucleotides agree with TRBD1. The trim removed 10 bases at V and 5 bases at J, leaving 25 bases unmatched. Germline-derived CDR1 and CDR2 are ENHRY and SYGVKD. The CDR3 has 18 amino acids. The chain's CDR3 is CANWTTLRTGKSRYGYTF. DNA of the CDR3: TGTGCCAACTGGACTACCCTCAGGACAGGAAAATCAAGGTATGGCTACACCTTC.

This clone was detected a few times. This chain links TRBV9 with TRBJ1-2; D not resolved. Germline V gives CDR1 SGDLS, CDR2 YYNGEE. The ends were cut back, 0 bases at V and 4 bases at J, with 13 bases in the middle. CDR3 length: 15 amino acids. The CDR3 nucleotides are TGTGCCAGCAGCGTAGGTAACAGATGGATCTATGGCTACACCTTC. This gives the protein CASSVGNRWIYGYTF.

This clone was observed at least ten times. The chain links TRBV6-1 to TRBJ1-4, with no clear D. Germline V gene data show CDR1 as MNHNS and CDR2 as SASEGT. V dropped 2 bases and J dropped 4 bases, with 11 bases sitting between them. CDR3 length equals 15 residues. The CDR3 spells CASSEYGGYNEKLFF. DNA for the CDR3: TGTGCCAGCAGTGAATATGGCGGGTATAATGAAAAACTGTTTTTT.

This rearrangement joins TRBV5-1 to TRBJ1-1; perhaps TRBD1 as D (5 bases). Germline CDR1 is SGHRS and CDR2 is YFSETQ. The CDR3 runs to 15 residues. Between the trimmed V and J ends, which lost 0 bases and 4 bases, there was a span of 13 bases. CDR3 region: CASSLATRGGTEAFF. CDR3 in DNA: TGCGCCAGCAGCTTGGCTACAAGGGGCGGCACTGAAGCTTTCTTT. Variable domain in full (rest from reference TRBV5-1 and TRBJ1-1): KAGVTQTPRYLIKTRGQQVTLSCSPISGHRSVSWYQQTPGQGLQFLFEYFSETQRNKGNFPGRFSGRQFSNSRSEMNVSTLELGDSALYLCASSLATRGGTEAFFGQGTRLTVV.

The CDR3 DNA sequence: TGTGCCAGCAGCCCGGGACAGGCACTTGGAGGGGGAAACACCATATATTTT. Protein sequence: CASSPGQALGGGNTIYF. The chain links TRBV13 to TRBJ1-3, with 8 bases identical to TRBD1. The CDR3 consists of 17 residues. The germline V gene has CDR1 PRHDT and CDR2 FYEKMQ (reference sequence). V was clipped by 5 bases and J by 4 bases; unmatched bases: 13.

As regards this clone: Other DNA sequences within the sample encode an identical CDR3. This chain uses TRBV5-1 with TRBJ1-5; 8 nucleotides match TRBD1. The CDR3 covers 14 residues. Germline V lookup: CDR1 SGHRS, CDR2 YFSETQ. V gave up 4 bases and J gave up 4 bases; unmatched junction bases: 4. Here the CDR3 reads CASSPTGVNQPQHF. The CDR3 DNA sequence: TGCGCCAGCAGCCCGACAGGGGTAAATCAGCCCCAGCATTTT.

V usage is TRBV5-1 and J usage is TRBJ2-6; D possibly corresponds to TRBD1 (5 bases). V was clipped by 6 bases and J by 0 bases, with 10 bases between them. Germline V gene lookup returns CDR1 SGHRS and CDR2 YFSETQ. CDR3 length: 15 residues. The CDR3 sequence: CASNQGVSGANVLTF. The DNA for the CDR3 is TGCGCCAGCAACCAAGGGGTCTCTGGGGCCAACGTCCTGACTTTC.

Written as DNA, the CDR3 is TGTGCCAGCAGGCTAGGGGGTAGGCCTTATGGCTACACCTTC. Amino acid sequence: CASRLGGRPYGYTF. V usage is TRBV28 and J usage is TRBJ1-2, with D possibly matching TRBD1 (6 bases). Germline-derived CDR1 and CDR2 are MDHEN and SYDVKM. The germline V and J ends were trimmed by 6 bases and 5 bases, with 16 bases remaining between them. The CDR3 runs to 14 residues.

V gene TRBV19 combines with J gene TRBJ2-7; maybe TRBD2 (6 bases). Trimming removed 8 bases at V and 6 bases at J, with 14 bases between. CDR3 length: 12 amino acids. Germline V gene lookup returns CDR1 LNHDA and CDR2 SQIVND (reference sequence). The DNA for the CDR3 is TGTGCCAGTGCGCGGGGTGCCGGCGAGCAGTACTTC. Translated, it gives CASARGAGEQYF.

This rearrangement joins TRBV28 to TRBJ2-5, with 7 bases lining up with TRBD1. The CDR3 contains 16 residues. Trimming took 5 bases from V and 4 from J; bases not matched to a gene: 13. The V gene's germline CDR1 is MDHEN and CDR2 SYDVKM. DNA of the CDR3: TGTGCCAGCAGTCTCTCCCGTTGGGGACAGCGAGAGACCCAGTACTTC. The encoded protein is CASSLSRWGQRETQYF.

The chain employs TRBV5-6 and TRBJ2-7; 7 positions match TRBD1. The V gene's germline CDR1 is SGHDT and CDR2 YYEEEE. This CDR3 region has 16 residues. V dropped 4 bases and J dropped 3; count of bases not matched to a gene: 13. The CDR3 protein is CASSIDGTEPVYEQYF. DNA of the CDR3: TGTGCCAGCAGCATAGACGGGACAGAACCTGTCTACGAGCAGTACTTC.

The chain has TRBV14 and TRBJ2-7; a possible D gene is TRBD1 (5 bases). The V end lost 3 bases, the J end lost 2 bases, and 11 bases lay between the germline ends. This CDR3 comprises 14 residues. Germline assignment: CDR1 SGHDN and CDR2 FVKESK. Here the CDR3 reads CASSHRQGAYEQYF. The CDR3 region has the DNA TGTGCCAGCAGCCATCGTCAGGGTGCCTACGAGCAGTACTTC.

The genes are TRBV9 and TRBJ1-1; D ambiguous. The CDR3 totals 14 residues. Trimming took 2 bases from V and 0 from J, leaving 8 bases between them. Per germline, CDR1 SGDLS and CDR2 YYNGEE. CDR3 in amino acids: CASSVSTVNTEAFF. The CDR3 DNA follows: TGTGCCAGCAGCGTCTCAACGGTGAACACTGAAGCTTTCTTT.

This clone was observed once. The CDR3 nucleotides read TGTGCCGGGGGGCGGAAGAACACTGAAGCTTTCTTT. Encoded protein: CAGGRKNTEAFF. The rearrangement links TRBV30 to TRBJ1-1; D possibly corresponds to TRBD1 (6 bases). Germline V gene sequence: CDR1 GTSNPN, CDR2 SVGIG (reference sequence). Between the trimmed V and J ends, which lost 8 bases and 1 base, there was a span of 11 bases. The CDR3 sequence is 12 residues long.

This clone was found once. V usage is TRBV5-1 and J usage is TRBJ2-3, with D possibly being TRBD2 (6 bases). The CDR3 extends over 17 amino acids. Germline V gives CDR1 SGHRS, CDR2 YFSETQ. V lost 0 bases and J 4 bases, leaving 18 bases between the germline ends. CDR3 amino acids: CASSLGAEGGKADTQYF. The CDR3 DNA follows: TGCGCCAGCAGCTTGGGCGCCGAGGGAGGTAAGGCAGATACGCAGTATTTT.

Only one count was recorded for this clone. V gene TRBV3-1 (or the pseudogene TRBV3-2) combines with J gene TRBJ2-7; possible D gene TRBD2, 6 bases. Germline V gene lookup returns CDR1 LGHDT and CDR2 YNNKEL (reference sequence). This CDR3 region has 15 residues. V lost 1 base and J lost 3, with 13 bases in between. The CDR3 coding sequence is TGTGCCAGCAGCCAAGCCCCGACTAGTAGCTACGAGCAGTACTTC. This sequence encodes CASSQAPTSSYEQYF.

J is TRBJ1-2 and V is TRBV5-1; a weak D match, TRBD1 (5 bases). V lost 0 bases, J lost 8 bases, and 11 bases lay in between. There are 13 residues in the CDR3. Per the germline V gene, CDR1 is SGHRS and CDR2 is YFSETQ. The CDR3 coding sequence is TGCGCCAGCAGCTTGGTAGGGGTGGGCGGCTACACCTTC. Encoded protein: CASSLVGVGGYTF. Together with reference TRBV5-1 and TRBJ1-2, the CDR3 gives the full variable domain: KAGVTQTPRYLIKTRGQQVTLSCSPISGHRSVSWYQQTPGQGLQFLFEYFSETQRNKGNFPGRFSGRQFSNSRSEMNVSTLELGDSALYLCASSLVGVGGYTFGSGTRLTVV.

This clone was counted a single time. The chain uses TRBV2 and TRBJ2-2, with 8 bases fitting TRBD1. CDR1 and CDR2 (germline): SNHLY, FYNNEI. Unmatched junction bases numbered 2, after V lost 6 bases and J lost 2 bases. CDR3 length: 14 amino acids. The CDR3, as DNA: TGTGCCAGCAGGGACAGGGTAAACACCGGGGAGCTGTTTTTT. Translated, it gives CASRDRVNTGELFF.

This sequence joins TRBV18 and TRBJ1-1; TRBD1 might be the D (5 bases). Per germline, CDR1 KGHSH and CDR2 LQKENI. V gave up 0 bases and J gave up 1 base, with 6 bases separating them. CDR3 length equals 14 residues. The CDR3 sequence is CASSPPGGNTEAFF. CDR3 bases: TGTGCCAGCTCACCACCGGGGGGGAACACTGAAGCTTTCTTT.

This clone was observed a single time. CDR3 bases: TGTGCTAGTGGGGATACACGGGAGGGGAGGTATGGCTACACCTTC. Translation: CASGDTREGRYGYTF. The chain joins TRBV12-5 to TRBJ1-2, with D perhaps TRBD1 (5 bases). Germline V lookup: CDR1 LGHNT, CDR2 FRNRAP. This CDR3 contains 15 residues. V was clipped by 6 bases and J by 5 bases, with 19 bases between them.

CDR3 nucleotides: TGTGCCAGCAGTAGAGACGAGGGGGACACTGAAGCTTTCTTT. It encodes CASSRDEGDTEAFF. The chain combines TRBV2 with TRBJ1-1, with D perhaps matching TRBD1 (6 bases). Germline V gene lookup returns CDR1 SNHLY and CDR2 FYNNEI. Trimming pared 5 bases from V and 3 bases from J, leaving 13 bases between. The CDR3 sequence is 14 residues long.

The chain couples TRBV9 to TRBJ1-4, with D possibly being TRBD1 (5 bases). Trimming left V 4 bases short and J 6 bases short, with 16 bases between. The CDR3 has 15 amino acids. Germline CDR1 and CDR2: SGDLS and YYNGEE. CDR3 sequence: CASSPSTAQDEKLFF. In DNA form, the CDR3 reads TGTGCCAGCAGCCCGTCGACAGCTCAAGATGAAAAACTGTTTTTT.